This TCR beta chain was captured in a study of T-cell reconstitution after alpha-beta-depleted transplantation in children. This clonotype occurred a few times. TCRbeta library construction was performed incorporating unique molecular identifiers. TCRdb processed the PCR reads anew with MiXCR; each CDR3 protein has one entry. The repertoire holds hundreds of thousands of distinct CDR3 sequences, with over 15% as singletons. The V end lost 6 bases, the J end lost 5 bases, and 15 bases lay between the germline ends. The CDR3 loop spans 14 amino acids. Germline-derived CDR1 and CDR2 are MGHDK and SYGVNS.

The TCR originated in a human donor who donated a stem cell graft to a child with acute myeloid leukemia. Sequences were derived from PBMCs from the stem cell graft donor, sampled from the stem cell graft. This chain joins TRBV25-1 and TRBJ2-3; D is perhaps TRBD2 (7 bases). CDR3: CASSDGGHEDTQYF. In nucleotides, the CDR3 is TGTGCCAGCAGCGACGGGGGGCATGAAGATACGCAGTATTTT.